One TCR beta chain is described in this entry. The authors reverse transcribed roughly 0.5 to 1 ug RNA with random hexamers. The CDR3 of TCR beta was amplified by immunoSEQ multiplex PCR across 54 Vbeta and 13 Jbeta. TCRdb reanalysed the immunoSEQ multiplex PCR reads using MiXCR and keeps one entry per CDR3 protein. The profile shows fewer than 350,000 distinct CDR3 sequences, roughly 85% of them singletons. TCR beta from blood CD8+ and CD4+ T cells was sequenced. This record comes from a study of CD8 T cells in Susac syndrome. The germline V and J ends were trimmed by 6 bases and 7 bases, with 12 bases remaining between them. Germline loops: CDR1 MDHEN, CDR2 SYDVKM. CDR3 length equals 12 residues.

The TCR comes from a human donor with multiple sclerosis. The chain joins TRBV28 to TRBJ1-1, with TRBD1 as a possible D gene (5 bases). Sequenced sample: CD8+ T cells from PBMCs. The CDR3 DNA reads as TGTGCCAGCAGCGTGGGGGGGATTGAAGCTTTCTTT. It specifies CASSVGGIEAFF.